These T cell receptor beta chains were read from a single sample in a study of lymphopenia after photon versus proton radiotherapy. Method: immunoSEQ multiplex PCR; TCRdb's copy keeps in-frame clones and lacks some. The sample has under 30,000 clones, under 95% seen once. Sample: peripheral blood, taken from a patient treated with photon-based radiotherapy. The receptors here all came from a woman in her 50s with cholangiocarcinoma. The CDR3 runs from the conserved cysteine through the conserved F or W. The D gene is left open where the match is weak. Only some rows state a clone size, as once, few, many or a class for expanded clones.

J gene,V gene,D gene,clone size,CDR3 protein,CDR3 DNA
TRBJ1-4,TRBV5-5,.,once,CASSLEDGGTNEKLFF,TGTGCCAGCAGCTTGGAAGACGGAGGAACTAATGAAAAACTGTTTTTT
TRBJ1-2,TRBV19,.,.,CASSSPWRSDLNYGYTF,TGTGCCAGTAGTTCGCCTTGGAGATCTGATCTGAACTATGGCTACACCTTC
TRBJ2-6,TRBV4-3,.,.,CASSQDRRSGANVLTF,TGCGCCAGCAGCCAAGATCGGCGCTCTGGGGCCAACGTCCTGACTTTC
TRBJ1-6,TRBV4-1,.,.,CASSQDPYPNYNSPLHF,TGCGCCAGCAGCCAAGACCCGTATCCAAACTATAATTCACCCCTCCACTTT
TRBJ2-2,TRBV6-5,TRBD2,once,CATRGGMLPGELFF,TGTGCCACCCGGGGGGGGATGCTTCCCGGGGAGCTGTTTTTT
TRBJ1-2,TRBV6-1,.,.,CASTESRSNYGYTF,TGTGCCAGCACCGAAAGTAGGTCTAACTATGGCTACACCTTC
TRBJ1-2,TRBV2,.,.,CASRRGGGNYGYTF,TGTGCCAGCAGGAGGGGTGGGGGCAACTATGGCTACACCTTC
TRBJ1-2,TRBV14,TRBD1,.,CASSRDTGARGYTF,TGTGCCAGCAGCCGAGACACAGGGGCTCGTGGCTACACCTTC
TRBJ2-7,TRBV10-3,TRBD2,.,CASRLGLAGGTSYEQYF,TGTGCCTCAAGGCTGGGACTAGCGGGGGGTACTTCCTACGAGCAGTACTTC
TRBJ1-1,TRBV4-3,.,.,CASSQDRGVWTEAFF,TGCGCCAGCAGCCAAGATCGAGGGGTCTGGACTGAAGCTTTCTTT
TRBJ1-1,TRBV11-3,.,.,CASSLVAGVTEAFF,TGTGCCAGCAGCTTAGTCGCGGGGGTCACTGAAGCTTTCTTT
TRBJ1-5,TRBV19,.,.,CASQDGMQPQHF,TGTGCCAGTCAAGACGGCATGCAGCCCCAGCATTTT
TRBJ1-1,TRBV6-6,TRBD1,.,CASSYPGQGTEAFF,TGTGCCAGCAGTTACCCCGGACAGGGAACTGAAGCTTTCTTT
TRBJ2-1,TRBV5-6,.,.,CASSFSGNEQFF,TGTGCCAGCAGCTTTTCCGGGAATGAGCAGTTCTTC
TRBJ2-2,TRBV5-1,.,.,CASSRDAGMRELFF,TGCGCCAGCAGCCGGGACGCAGGAATGAGGGAGCTGTTTTTT
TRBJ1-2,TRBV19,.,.,CASNLNTEGYGYTF,TGTGCCAGTAACTTAAACACAGAGGGCTATGGCTACACCTTC
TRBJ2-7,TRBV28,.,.,CASSLGREQYF,TGTGCCAGCAGTTTGGGCAGAGAGCAGTACTTC
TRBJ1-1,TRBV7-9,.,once,CASSFGRIAEAFF,TGTGCCAGCAGCTTTGGTCGAATCGCTGAAGCTTTCTTT
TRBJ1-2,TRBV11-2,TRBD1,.,CASSGDRAYGYTF,TGTGCCAGCAGCGGCGACAGGGCCTATGGCTACACCTTC
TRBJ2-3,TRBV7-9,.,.,CASSLAAPPNTQYF,TGTGCCAGCAGCTTAGCAGCCCCCCCCAATACGCAGTATTTT
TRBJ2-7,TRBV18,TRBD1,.,CASSQGQGSVSEQYF,TGTGCCAGCTCTCAAGGACAGGGTAGCGTCTCCGAGCAGTACTTC
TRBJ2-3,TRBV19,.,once,CASSSRGATTDTQYF,TGTGCCAGTAGTAGCCGAGGGGCCACCACAGATACGCAGTATTTT
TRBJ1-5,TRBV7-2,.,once,CASSLEGNSNQPQHF,TGTGCCAGCAGCTTAGAGGGAAATAGCAATCAGCCCCAGCATTTT
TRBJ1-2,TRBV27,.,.,CASSFSGFSYGYTF,TGTGCCAGCAGTTTTTCCGGATTTTCCTATGGCTACACCTTC
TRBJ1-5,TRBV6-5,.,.,CASSYGQVQHF,TGTGCCAGCAGTTACGGGCAGGTCCAGCATTTT
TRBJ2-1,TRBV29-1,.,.,CSVDWFNEQFF,TGCAGCGTTGATTGGTTCAATGAGCAGTTCTTC
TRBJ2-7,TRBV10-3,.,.,CAIRNKYEQYF,TGTGCCATCAGGAATAAATACGAGCAGTACTTC
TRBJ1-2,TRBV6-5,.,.,CASSGRTAVGYTF,TGTGCCAGCAGTGGGAGGACGGCCGTAGGCTACACCTTC
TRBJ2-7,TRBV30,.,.,CAWEGGGYEQYF,TGTGCCTGGGAAGGGGGGGGCTACGAGCAGTACTTC
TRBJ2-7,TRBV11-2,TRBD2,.,CASSKLAGGPYEQYF,TGTGCCAGCAGCAAACTAGCGGGGGGGCCGTACGAGCAGTACTTC
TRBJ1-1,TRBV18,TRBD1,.,CASSPSTGAYTEAFF,TGTGCCAGCTCACCATCGACAGGGGCTTACACTGAAGCTTTCTTT
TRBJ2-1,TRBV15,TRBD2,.,CATRGLAGDNEQFF,TGTGCCACCAGAGGACTAGCGGGGGACAATGAGCAGTTCTTC
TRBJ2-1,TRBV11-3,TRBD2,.,CASSEPGLAGNEQFF,TGTGCCAGCAGCGAGCCGGGACTAGCTGGGAATGAGCAGTTCTTC
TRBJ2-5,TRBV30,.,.,CAWSPSRRTQYF,TGTGCCTGGAGTCCGAGTCGTAGGACCCAGTACTTC
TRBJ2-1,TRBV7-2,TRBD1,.,CASSLVGQGISNEQFF,TGTGCCAGCAGCTTGGTGGGACAGGGGATTTCGAATGAGCAGTTCTTC
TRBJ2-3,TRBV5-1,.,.,CASSYGRTKTDTQYF,TGCGCCAGCAGCTATGGTAGGACTAAGACAGATACGCAGTATTTT
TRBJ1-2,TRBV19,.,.,CASSLPHNYGYTF,TGTGCCAGTAGTCTTCCTCATAACTATGGCTACACCTTC
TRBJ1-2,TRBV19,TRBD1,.,CASSIGLSGQPNYGYTF,TGTGCCAGTAGTATAGGGCTCTCGGGACAGCCTAACTATGGCTACACCTTC
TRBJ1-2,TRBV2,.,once,CASRSYGYTF,TGTGCCAGCCGGAGCTATGGCTACACCTTC
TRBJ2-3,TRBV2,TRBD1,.,CASRQGSTDTQYF,TGTGCCAGCAGACAGGGGAGCACAGATACGCAGTATTTT
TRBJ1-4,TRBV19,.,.,CASSPRFGTNEKLFF,TGTGCCAGTAGTCCCAGGTTTGGAACTAATGAAAAACTGTTTTTT